The 13 T cell receptor beta chains below all came from one sample that was sequenced in a study of identical twins. TCRdb re-called the 5' RACE reads through MiXCR, storing one row per CDR3 protein. The sample holds under 900,000 distinct CDR3 sequences, 15% to 20% seen once. The sample was also linked to a second study, of T cells expressing NK-cell markers.

The material sequenced was PBMCs. The receptor set was obtained from a woman under 30 in good health.

This clonotype was seen a few times. This rearrangement joins TRBV29-1 to TRBJ2-7, with D tentatively TRBD1 (6 bases). Trimming stripped 7 bases from V and 0 bases from J, with 13 bases between. The CDR3 has 13 residues. Looked up from germline, CDR1 is SQVTM and CDR2 is ANQGSEA. The CDR3 loop reads CSALTGYSYEQYF. CDR3 nucleotides: TGCAGCGCCTTGACAGGTTACTCCTACGAGCAGTACTTC.

The CDR3 spells CASSRSGGDEQYF. The CDR3 DNA sequence: TGTGCCAGCAGCCGAAGTGGGGGCGACGAGCAGTACTTC. The chain uses TRBV2 and TRBJ2-7; TRBD1 is a possible D gene (6 bases). Germline V gene lookup returns CDR1 SNHLY and CDR2 FYNNEI. The CDR3 has 13 amino acids. V dropped 6 bases and J dropped 5 bases, with 14 bases sitting between them.

This rearrangement joins TRBV2 to TRBJ1-1; a weak D match, TRBD1 (5 bases). Germline V gives CDR1 SNHLY, CDR2 FYNNEI. CDR3 length: 12 residues. V lost 3 bases and J 10 bases, leaving 12 bases between the germline ends. The CDR3 loop reads CASSDRVRAAFF. As DNA, the CDR3 is TGTGCCAGCAGTGACAGGGTTCGAGCAGCTTTCTTT.

The chain links TRBV7-2 to TRBJ2-2, with 11 bases fitting TRBD2. V lost 5 bases and J lost 6; bases outside the gene matches: 11. CDR3 size: 17 residues. The germline V gene has CDR1 SGHTA and CDR2 FQGNSA. CDR3 loop: CASSPRITSGSPGELFF. CDR3 nucleotide sequence: TGTGCCAGCAGCCCTCGAATCACTAGCGGGAGCCCCGGGGAGCTGTTTTTT.

This clonotype turned up a few times. The chain carries TRBV3-1 and TRBJ1-2; no definite D call. This CDR3 is built from 14 residues. Germline-derived CDR1 and CDR2 are LGHDT and YNNKEL (reference sequence). The V end lost 0 bases, the J end lost 7 bases, and 12 bases lay between the germline ends. The CDR3 DNA reads as TGTGCCAGCAGCCAAGACGCGTTAGGAGGTGGCTACACCTTC. It encodes CASSQDALGGGYTF.

This clonotype was observed a handful of times. This rearrangement joins TRBV18 to TRBJ2-5; D is perhaps TRBD1 (5 bases). Germline CDR1 is KGHSH and CDR2 is LQKENI. Between the trimmed V and J ends, which lost 8 bases and 3 bases, there was a span of 13 bases. The CDR3 is 13 amino acids. Here the CDR3 reads CASATEIEETQYF. As DNA, the CDR3 is TGTGCCAGCGCGACAGAGATTGAAGAGACCCAGTACTTC. The full variable domain, with the rest looked up from reference TRBV18 and TRBJ2-5, is NAGVMQNPRHLVRRRGQEARLRCSPMKGHSHVYWYRQLPEEGLKFMVYLQKENIIDESGMPKERFSAEFPKEGPSILRIQQVVRGDSAAYFCASATEIEETQYFGPGTRLLVL.

This clonotype came up a few times. CDR3 DNA: TGTGCCAGCAGCCAAGGCCTGGAGGTGAATCAGCCCCAGCATTTT. Translation gives CASSQGLEVNQPQHF. This chain links TRBV3-1 with TRBJ1-5; no clear D gene. Trimming shortened V by 1 base and J by 4 bases, and 11 bases separated the two germline ends. Germline V gene lookup returns CDR1 LGHDT and CDR2 YNNKEL (reference sequence). The CDR3 runs to 15 residues.

CDR3 residues: CSAILAGDLTGELFF. The CDR3 DNA reads TGCAGTGCAATTTTAGCGGGGGACCTAACCGGGGAGCTGTTTTTT. The chain combines TRBV20-1 with TRBJ2-2; 9 bases map to TRBD2. CDR1 and CDR2 (germline): DFQATT, SNEGSKA (reference sequence). The CDR3 runs 15 residues. V trimming: 6 bases; J trimming: 5 bases; junction bases outside the gene matches: 10.

This clonotype was detected only a few times. The CDR3 DNA reads TGTGCCAGCAGCCAGACTGAGCCGAACACTGAAGCTTTCTTT. Residues: CASSQTEPNTEAFF. The rearrangement joins TRBV3-1 to TRBJ1-1; no definite D call. CDR1 is LGHDT and CDR2 is YNNKEL in the germline V gene (reference sequence). Between the trimmed V and J ends, which lost 3 bases and 1 base, there was a span of 9 bases. This CDR3 is 14 amino acids long. The complete variable domain, with remaining parts taken from reference TRBV3-1 and TRBJ1-1, reads DTAVSQTPKYLVTQMGNDKSIKCEQNLGHDTMYWYKQDSKKFLKIMFSYNNKELIINETVPNRFSPKSPDKAHLNLHINSLELGDSAVYFCASSQTEPNTEAFFGQGTRLTVV.

The chain couples TRBV5-6 to TRBJ1-2, with 10 nucleotides matching TRBD1. Germline V lookup: CDR1 SGHDT, CDR2 YYEEEE. The CDR3 runs 15 residues. V shed 0 bases, J shed 10 bases, and the junction held 9 bases outside the gene matches. In DNA, the CDR3 is TGTGCCAGCAGCTTGGTGAGCCGGACAGGGGGGAACTACACCTTC. Its translation: CASSLVSRTGGNYTF.

V and J are TRBV7-9 and TRBJ1-3, with D possibly matching TRBD1 (5 bases). Between the trimmed V and J ends, which lost 5 bases and 0 bases, there was a span of 14 bases. CDR3 size: 16 residues. Germline assignment: CDR1 SEHNR and CDR2 FQNEAQ (reference sequence). CDR3 DNA sequence: TGTGCCAGCAGCGGATGGGCAGGGAACTCTGGAAACACCATATATTTT. This translates into CASSGWAGNSGNTIYF.

V and J are TRBV7-2 and TRBJ1-1, with D hard to call. There are 14 residues in the CDR3. V dropped 8 bases and J dropped 6 bases, with 19 bases sitting between them. Germline CDR1 SGHTA, CDR2 FQGNSA. CDR3 in DNA: TGTGCCAGCTCCCCCCATGTGTCATTCCCTGAAGCTTTCTTT. It translates to CASSPHVSFPEAFF. Complete variable domain (other parts from reference TRBV7-2 and TRBJ1-1): GAGVSQSPSNKVTEKGKDVELRCDPISGHTALYWYRQSLGQGLEFLIYFQGNSAPDKSGLPSDRFSAERTGGSVSTLTIQRTQQEDSAVYLCASSPHVSFPEAFFGQGTRLTVV.

This clonotype has only a few counts. The rearrangement joins TRBV7-2 to TRBJ1-2, with D hard to call. CDR1 SGHTA and CDR2 FQGNSA come from the germline V gene. Trimming removed 2 bases from V and 1 base from J, with 5 bases in between. The CDR3 consists of 13 residues. The CDR3 DNA sequence: TGTGCCAGCAGCTTATTTGATAACTATGGCTACACCTTC. This translates into CASSLFDNYGYTF. The variable domain in full, with the rest retrieved from reference TRBV7-2 and TRBJ1-2, is GAGVSQSPSNKVTEKGKDVELRCDPISGHTALYWYRQSLGQGLEFLIYFQGNSAPDKSGLPSDRFSAERTGGSVSTLTIQRTQQEDSAVYLCASSLFDNYGYTFGSGTRLTVV.